The 30 T cell receptor beta chains below come from one sample, sequenced in a study of identical twins. TCRdb redid the calling of the 5' RACE reads with MiXCR, one entry per CDR3 protein. This table holds fewer than 250,000 distinct CDR3 sequences, around 9.6% found once. Material: memory (CD45RO+) T cells sorted from blood. These receptor sequences come from a woman younger than 35 in good health.

The genes are TRBV7-2 and TRBJ2-6; D is ambiguous. This CDR3 is built from 14 residues. The germline gives CDR1 SGHTA, CDR2 FQGNSA. V shed 2 bases and J shed 3 bases, with 5 bases lying between them. CDR3 region: CASSLFLGANVLTF. In DNA, the CDR3 is TGTGCCAGCAGCTTATTCCTTGGGGCCAACGTCCTGACTTTC.

This clonotype was picked up a small number of times. V is TRBV29-1 and J is TRBJ1-5, with 7 bases fitting TRBD1. The V gene's germline CDR1 is SQVTM and CDR2 ANQGSEA. The CDR3 spans 13 residues. V shed 6 bases, J shed 7 bases, and the junction held 9 bases outside the gene matches. The CDR3 sequence is CSVAGQAGQPQHF. The CDR3 coding sequence is TGCAGCGTCGCCGGACAGGCGGGGCAGCCCCAGCATTTT.

The rearrangement uses TRBV13 and TRBJ2-5; D gene unclear. Between the trimmed V and J ends, which lost 1 base and 1 base, there was a span of 4 bases. This CDR3 has 13 amino acids. In germline, CDR1 is PRHDT, CDR2 FYEKMQ (reference sequence). CDR3 nucleotides: TGTGCCAGCAGCTTAGAGGGCCAAGAGACCCAGTACTTC. This translates into CASSLEGQETQYF.

V gene TRBV7-2 combines with J gene TRBJ1-1; D remains unclear. The CDR3 is 12 residues long. V gave up 4 bases and J gave up 10 bases, with 13 bases separating them. CDR1 SGHTA and CDR2 FQGNSA come from the germline V gene. DNA of the CDR3: TGTGCCAGCAGCTCAAGCGGACCGGGAGCTTTCTTT. Residues: CASSSSGPGAFF.

This clonotype has a count of ten or more. V and J are TRBV5-1 and TRBJ2-7, with D possibly TRBD1 on 5 matching bases. The CDR3 spans 14 residues. Trimming pared 0 bases from V and 2 bases from J, leaving 9 bases between. Looked up from germline, CDR1 is SGHRS and CDR2 is YFSETQ. The chain's CDR3 is CASSLAGRTYEQYF. The CDR3 DNA sequence: TGCGCCAGCAGCTTGGCAGGGCGCACCTACGAGCAGTACTTC.

A few counts support this clonotype. The chain uses TRBV20-1 and TRBJ1-1, with 8 nucleotides matching TRBD1. The CDR3 is 12 amino acids. Germline CDR1 DFQATT, CDR2 SNEGSKA (reference sequence). V lost 6 bases and J lost 5; bases outside the gene matches: 5. The CDR3 reads CSAAGGWTEAFF. In DNA form, the CDR3 reads TGCAGTGCCGCAGGGGGCTGGACTGAAGCTTTCTTT.

The V and J genes are TRBV12-3 or TRBV12-4 and TRBJ2-1, with TRBD2 as a possible D gene (5 bases). The CDR3 is 12 residues long. The V gene lost 0 bases and the J gene lost 10 bases, with 7 bases spanning the gap. The CDR3 sequence is CASSLALAEQFF. The CDR3 nucleotides read TGTGCCAGCAGTTTAGCGTTAGCGGAGCAGTTCTTC.

This clonotype was detected ten times or more. V is TRBV5-1 and J is TRBJ2-1; D not certain. CDR3 size: 12 residues. Germline V gene data show CDR1 as SGHRS and CDR2 as YFSETQ. The V gene lost 6 bases and the J gene lost 10 bases, with 14 bases spanning the gap. The CDR3 DNA reads TGCGCCAGCACCTTAGAGGCAGGCGAGCAGTTCTTC. As protein: CASTLEAGEQFF.

The CDR3 region is CASSRGQASSYEQYF. CDR3 nucleotide sequence: TGTGCCAGCAGCCGTGGACAGGCAAGCTCCTACGAGCAGTACTTC. This sequence joins TRBV12-3 or TRBV12-4 and TRBJ2-7; 7 bases map to TRBD1. J lost 0 bases, V lost 6 bases, and 8 bases had no gene match. This CDR3 is built from 15 residues.

This chain links TRBV5-1 with TRBJ1-1; possibly TRBD1 for D (6 bases). Germline-derived CDR1 and CDR2 are SGHRS and YFSETQ. This CDR3 comprises 14 residues. V lost 3 bases and J 1 base, leaving 10 bases between the germline ends. The CDR3 sequence: CASSSQGSNTEAFF. The DNA for the CDR3 is TGCGCCAGCAGCTCACAGGGTTCGAACACTGAAGCTTTCTTT.

The chain joins TRBV7-9 to TRBJ1-2; the D gene is possibly TRBD1 (6 bases). The CDR3 totals 14 residues. Looked up from germline, CDR1 is SEHNR and CDR2 is FQNEAQ (reference sequence). V lost 5 bases, J lost 6 bases, and 16 bases lay in between. The DNA for the CDR3 is TGTGCCAGCAGCCAGGCTGGACAGTGGGATGGCTACACCTTC. As protein: CASSQAGQWDGYTF.

A few counts support this clonotype. The chain has TRBV9 and TRBJ2-5, with D possibly being TRBD1 or TRBD2 (5 bases each). V was clipped by 4 bases and J by 3 bases, with 10 bases between them. Germline assignment: CDR1 SGDLS and CDR2 YYNGEE. The CDR3 is made up of 13 amino acids. Here the CDR3 DNA reads TGTGCCAGCAGCAGGGGACGGAAAGAGACCCAGTACTTC. Protein product: CASSRGRKETQYF.

This clonotype was seen only a few times. The V and J genes are TRBV27 and TRBJ2-1, with D perhaps given as TRBD1 or TRBD2 (5 bases each). The CDR3 runs 16 residues. V lost 5 bases and J 6 bases, leaving 20 bases between the germline ends. The germline V gene encodes CDR1 MNHEY and CDR2 SMNVEV (reference sequence). CDR3 DNA: TGTGCCAGCAGTCAAGCCCCGGGGCAGGTTATCAATGAGCAGTTCTTC. Protein product: CASSQAPGQVINEQFF.

This chain uses TRBV28 with TRBJ1-1; 7 nucleotides align to TRBD1. The germline gives CDR1 MDHEN, CDR2 SYDVKM. Unmatched junction bases numbered 5, after V lost 7 bases and J lost 6 bases. The CDR3 covers 12 residues. The chain's CDR3 is CASNRQGSEAFF. CDR3 in DNA: TGTGCCAGCAACAGACAGGGCTCTGAAGCTTTCTTT.

There are many counts of this clonotype. The genes are TRBV2 and TRBJ2-4; no firm D call. The germline V gene encodes CDR1 SNHLY and CDR2 FYNNEI. This CDR3 has 14 amino acids. Trimming took 8 bases from V and 0 from J, leaving 11 bases between them. The CDR3 nucleotides read TGTGCCAGCGTGGTGACCCAAGCCAAAAACATTCAGTACTTC. It translates to CASVVTQAKNIQYF.

This clonotype showed up many times. The rearrangement links TRBV19 to TRBJ1-2, with D possibly TRBD1 on 5 matching bases. Germline-derived CDR1 and CDR2 are LNHDA and SQIVND (reference sequence). V was trimmed by 5 bases and J by 0 bases, leaving 10 bases between them. The CDR3 contains 14 residues. The CDR3 reads CASSSGTPNYGYTF. CDR3 nucleotide sequence: TGTGCCAGTAGTTCAGGGACTCCTAACTATGGCTACACCTTC.

The rearrangement joins TRBV2 to TRBJ2-1; D is undetermined. CDR3 length: 10 residues. Germline CDR1 and CDR2: SNHLY and FYNNEI. V was pared by 8 bases and J by 7 bases, with 6 bases between. Here the CDR3 DNA reads TGTGCCAGCGAGAGGAATGAGCAGTTCTTC. Translating it yields CASERNEQFF.

A few counts support this clonotype. The rearrangement links TRBV10-3 to TRBJ2-7, with TRBD2 identical over 7 bases. The V and J ends lost 2 bases and 3 bases, in that order; junction bases with no gene match: 4. The CDR3 spans 14 residues. The germline CDR1 and CDR2 sequences are ENHRY and SYGVKD. CDR3 loop: CAISEGGRDYEQYF. The CDR3 nucleotides are TGTGCCATCAGTGAGGGCGGGAGAGACTACGAGCAGTACTTC.

This clonotype was found a few times. This rearrangement joins TRBV5-6 to TRBJ1-5; D gene ambiguous. V was shortened by 1 base and J by 6 bases, with 5 bases between the two germline ends. The CDR3 has 12 residues. CDR1 SGHDT and CDR2 YYEEEE come from the germline V gene. CDR3 nucleotides: TGTGCCAGCAGCTTGTTGGCTCAGCCCCAGCATTTT. As protein: CASSLLAQPQHF.

This chain uses TRBV11-2 with TRBJ2-3; TRBD2 matches 7 bases. The CDR3 loop spans 13 amino acids. The germline CDR1 and CDR2 sequences are SGHAT and FQNNGV. Losses at the gene ends were 10 bases for V and 1 base for J; bases not matched to a gene: 5. CDR3 in DNA: TGTGCCACGGGCCGGGAGGGCACAGATACGCAGTATTTT. This codes for CATGREGTDTQYF.

This chain uses TRBV24-1 with TRBJ2-1; D not resolved. V was shortened by 5 bases and J by 0 bases, with 7 bases between the two germline ends. The CDR3 is 14 amino acids. The germline CDR1 and CDR2 sequences are KGHDR and SFDVKD. The CDR3 region has the DNA TGTGCCACCAGTGCGGACCACTCCTACAATGAGCAGTTCTTC. Its translation: CATSADHSYNEQFF.

In the case of this clonotype: This may stem from a read error, because a much larger clone lies one nucleotide away. The rearrangement links TRBV2 to TRBJ2-7; no firm D call. Germline V gene data show CDR1 as SNHLY and CDR2 as FYNNEI. The CDR3 covers 11 residues. CDR3: CASSEYYELYF. The CDR3 coding sequence is TGTGCCAGCAGTGAGTACTACGAGCTGTACTTC.

The CDR3 DNA is TGTGCCAGCAGCTTAGAGGACAGGACTGAAGCTTTCTTT. Its translation: CASSLEDRTEAFF. The V and J genes are TRBV7-9 and TRBJ1-1; 7 bases fit TRBD1. Per the germline V gene, CDR1 is SEHNR and CDR2 is FQNEAQ (reference sequence). This CDR3 region has 13 residues. V lost 1 base, J lost 5 bases, and 1 base stayed unmatched.

V gene TRBV19 combines with J gene TRBJ2-1; 9 nucleotides match TRBD2. The CDR3 is 16 amino acids. Germline assignment: CDR1 LNHDA and CDR2 SQIVND (reference sequence). V gave up 5 bases and J gave up 3 bases; unmatched junction bases: 8. DNA of the CDR3: TGTGCCAGTAGTGAACTTAGTAGCGGGAGCTACAATGAGCAGTTCTTC. This encodes CASSELSSGSYNEQFF.

The chain is built from TRBV11-3 and TRBJ2-3, with TRBD2 matching 10 bases. V was pared by 5 bases and J by 7 bases, with 6 bases of the junction left unmatched. The CDR3 runs to 14 residues. The germline V gene encodes CDR1 SGHNT and CDR2 YENEEA. CDR3 protein: CASSRAGGQNTQYF. CDR3 bases: TGTGCCAGCAGCCGAGCGGGGGGGCAGAATACGCAGTATTTT.

In its sample, this clonotype was seen many times. The rearrangement links TRBV14 to TRBJ1-1, with D perhaps TRBD1 (5 bases). Trimming took 4 bases from V and 5 from J, leaving 20 bases between them. Germline CDR1 and CDR2: SGHDN and FVKESK. The CDR3 is made up of 16 amino acids. As DNA, the CDR3 is TGTGCCAGCAGCCTGAGACCCCTAGGGGTGGGAACTGAAGCTTTCTTT. This encodes CASSLRPLGVGTEAFF.

This sequence joins TRBV5-6 and TRBJ2-2, with a weak D call TRBD1 (5 bases). This CDR3 region has 14 residues. Trimming cost V 7 bases and J 5 bases, with 15 bases left between them. Germline V CDR1 and CDR2: SGHDT, YYEEEE. The CDR3 sequence: CASDWGAGTGELFF. The CDR3 DNA reads TGTGCCAGCGATTGGGGCGCCGGGACCGGGGAGCTGTTTTTT.

This clonotype was seen only a few times. This chain uses TRBV7-8 with TRBJ2-1; D is ambiguous. The length of the CDR3 is 16 residues. Germline V gene data show CDR1 as SGHVS and CDR2 as FQNEAQ. The V end was cut by 0 bases, the J end by 0 bases, with 9 bases between. The CDR3: CASSLAARSSYNEQFF. Here the CDR3 DNA reads TGTGCCAGCAGCTTAGCCGCGAGGAGCTCCTACAATGAGCAGTTCTTC. The variable domain in full, completed from reference TRBV7-8 and TRBJ2-1, reads GAGVSQSPRYKVAKRGQDVALRCDPISGHVSLFWYQQALGQGPEFLTYFQNEAQLDKSGLPSDRFFAERPEGSVSTLKIQRTQQEDSAVYLCASSLAARSSYNEQFFGPGTRLTVL.

The chain links TRBV10-1 to TRBJ2-6, with D maybe TRBD2 (5 bases). Germline-derived CDR1 and CDR2 are WNHNN and SYGVQD (reference sequence). The CDR3 consists of 14 residues. The germline V and J ends were trimmed by 4 bases and 3 bases, with 7 bases remaining between them. CDR3 sequence reads: CASSAGSGANVLTF. The DNA for the CDR3 is TGCGCCAGCAGTGCTGGGAGTGGGGCCAACGTCCTGACTTTC.

This clonotype was seen a handful of times. The V gene is TRBV7-2, the J gene TRBJ2-7; tentatively, D is TRBD1 (6 bases). Germline CDR1 is SGHTA and CDR2 is FQGNSA. Trimming removed 4 bases from V and 7 bases from J, with 26 bases in between. The CDR3 contains 17 residues. In DNA form, the CDR3 reads TGTGCCAGCAGCTCCGAAGGAACGGACAGATCACTCGGTGAGCAGTACTTC. It codes for CASSSEGTDRSLGEQYF.